The clone carrying this T cell receptor beta chain occurred a few times. Its antigen is still unknown. This entry belongs to a study of spatial heterogeneity in lung cancer. TCRdb reprocessed the 5' RACE reads via MiXCR and lists one record per CDR3 protein. This table has about 100,000 distinct CDR3 sequences, under 4.5% appearing once. Time point denoted: sample taken at primary tumor resection. Whole RNA from tumor, nontumor lung or frozen PBMC was sequenced unsorted. The germline gives CDR1 PRHDT, CDR2 FYEKMQ (reference sequence). This CDR3 spans 15 amino acids. The V end was cut by 5 bases, the J end by 1 base, with 14 bases between. Points from the study as a whole: How many expanded intratumoral alpha and beta TCRs were present tracked the tumor mutation count, which was a count of nonsynonymous mutations.

The source is a male donor with early-stage non-small cell lung cancer. The sample in question was lung tumor tissue, obtained at surgery. The chain uses TRBV13 and TRBJ2-5, with a tentative D call TRBD1 (6 bases). The CDR3 DNA reads TGTGCCAGCAGCGCCAGGACAGCTCCCCAAGAGACCCAGTACTTC. Its translation is CASSARTAPQETQYF.